This entry lists 19 T cell receptor beta chains sequenced from one sample in a study of persistence of HIV-infected CD4 T cells. What these receptors recognize is not known. This was the immunoSEQ version 4 assay in survey mode. TCRdb's copy holds only in-frame clones and misses some; the assay was immunoSEQ multiplex PCR. The sample has over 40,000 clones, about four fifths seen once. An overlapping HIV-1 Gag peptide pool stimulated these cells at roughly 1 ug/peptide/mL. Sorted nonresponding memory CD4+ T cells were CD40L-negative, CD69-negative, CD45RO-high. Specimen: CD4+ T cells sorted from PBMCs after approximately 19-hour stimulation, collected from a patient who received antiretroviral therapy. These receptors were collected from an adult man with HIV who was CMV-seropositive.

Only one count was recorded for this clone. V and J are TRBV5-6 and TRBJ2-5; 8 nucleotides align to TRBD1. V shed 0 bases and J 5 bases; nucleotides not matched to a gene: 6. The length of the CDR3 is 15 residues. Germline V gives CDR1 SGHDT, CDR2 YYEEEE. In nucleotides, the CDR3 is TGTGCCAGCAGCTTGGGGACAGGGAGATGGGAGACCCAGTACTTC. This gives the protein CASSLGTGRWETQYF.

The chain recombines TRBV3-1 (or the pseudogene TRBV3-2) with TRBJ2-1; unclear D gene. Trimming cost V 3 bases and J 7 bases, with 4 bases left between them. The CDR3 runs to 11 residues. Germline CDR1 is LGHDT and CDR2 is YNNKEL (reference sequence). CDR3 nucleotides: TGTGCCAGCAGCCATGCAAATGAGCAGTTCTTC. Translation: CASSHANEQFF.

This clone was observed a few times. J is TRBJ2-2 and V is TRBV14; 10 bases fit TRBD1. Germline values: CDR1 SGHDN, CDR2 FVKESK. The junction had 5 bases not matched to a gene; V was cut back by 2 bases and J by 2 bases. This CDR3 contains 17 residues. CDR3 region: CASSQWTGGLNTGELFF. The CDR3 bases are TGTGCCAGCAGCCAATGGACAGGGGGTCTTAACACCGGGGAGCTGTTTTTT. Complete variable domain (other parts from reference TRBV14 and TRBJ2-2): EAGVTQFPSHSVIEKGQTVTLRCDPISGHDNLYWYRRVMGKEIKFLLHFVKESKQDESGMPNNRFLAERTGGTYSTLKVQPAELEDSGVYFCASSQWTGGLNTGELFFGEGSRLTVL.

The chain couples TRBV5-4 to TRBJ2-5; D not resolved. Trimming took off 1 base at V and 2 bases at J, with 12 bases between the two ends. Germline V lookup: CDR1 SGHNT, CDR2 YYREEE (reference sequence). This CDR3 spans 15 amino acids. The CDR3 is CASSLSGSRQETQYF. The CDR3 bases are TGTGCCAGCAGCTTGTCAGGCAGCCGACAAGAGACCCAGTACTTC.

The J gene is TRBJ2-7, the V gene TRBV3-1 (or the pseudogene TRBV3-2); 9 nucleotides align to TRBD2. Germline loops: CDR1 LGHDT, CDR2 YNNKEL (reference sequence). Germline trimming cut 2 bases from V and 5 bases from J; bases unmatched to any gene: 10. This CDR3 spans 16 amino acids. CDR3 protein: CASSQSPLAGRDEQYF. The CDR3 DNA reads as TGTGCCAGCAGCCAATCCCCCCTAGCGGGACGCGACGAGCAGTACTTC.

The chain joins TRBV7-2 to TRBJ2-7; D is unresolved. The CDR3 sequence is 13 residues long. The V and J ends lost 1 base and 1 base respectively, with 5 bases between them. Germline values: CDR1 SGHTA, CDR2 FQGNSA. In nucleotides, the CDR3 is TGTGCCAGCAGCTTAGGACTGTCCTACGAGCAGTACTTC. Amino acids: CASSLGLSYEQYF.

V and J are TRBV11-3 and TRBJ2-2; TRBD2 matches 7 bases. The ends lost 5 bases at V and 5 bases at J; junction bases unmatched: 8. This CDR3 contains 15 residues. The V gene's germline CDR1 is SGHNT and CDR2 YENEEA. As DNA, the CDR3 is TGTGCCAGCAGCCCCGGGGGGTTTCGAACCGGGGAGCTGTTTTTT. This translates into CASSPGGFRTGELFF.

The chain is built from TRBV10-2 and TRBJ2-7; D uncertain. Trimming cost V 3 bases and J 0 bases, with 9 bases left between them. The CDR3 is 14 amino acids. The germline V gene has CDR1 WSHSY and CDR2 SAAADI. The CDR3 spells CASSEEGYSYEQYF. CDR3 sequence (DNA): TGCGCCAGCAGTGAAGAAGGTTACTCCTACGAGCAGTACTTC.

The chain combines TRBV4-3 with TRBJ2-7; a weak D match, TRBD2 (6 bases). Germline CDR1 LGHNA, CDR2 YSLEER. The CDR3 is 16 residues long. V was shortened by 0 bases and J by 7 bases, with 19 bases between the two germline ends. The CDR3 DNA reads TGCGCCAGCAGCCAAGATCTTACTAGCCCAGGTGGAGAGCAGTACTTC. It is translated as CASSQDLTSPGGEQYF.

V and J are TRBV30 and TRBJ1-1; D may be TRBD1 (5 bases). This CDR3 comprises 14 residues. V lost 0 bases and J lost 0, with 8 bases in between. The V gene's germline CDR1 is GTSNPN and CDR2 SVGIG (reference sequence). The CDR3 bases are TGTGCCTGGAGTGTACGGGACCTGAACACTGAAGCTTTCTTT. This codes for CAWSVRDLNTEAFF.

The V and J genes are TRBV27 and TRBJ1-1, with D hard to call. Germline loops: CDR1 MNHEY, CDR2 SMNVEV (reference sequence). This CDR3 has 15 residues. Deletions cut 5 bases from V and 1 base from J, with 14 bases between. The chain's CDR3 is CASSPQRVPNTEAFF. CDR3 nucleotide sequence: TGTGCCAGCAGTCCGCAAAGGGTCCCGAACACTGAAGCTTTCTTT.

The chain couples TRBV5-1 to TRBJ2-7; D call uncertain. Trimming removed 0 bases at V and 3 bases at J, with 1 base between. CDR1 is SGHRS, CDR2 YFSETQ, per germline. This CDR3 has 11 residues. The CDR3 sequence: CASSLDYEQYF. Written as DNA, the CDR3 is TGCGCCAGCAGCTTGGACTACGAGCAGTACTTC.

The V and J genes are TRBV21-1 and TRBJ2-3; the table assigns TRBD1, which was not confirmed against the DNA. TRBV21-1 is noted as a pseudogene. This CDR3 region has 17 residues. The CDR3 loop reads CASSKDPGGGNTDTQYF. The CDR3 DNA sequence: TGTGCCAGCAGCAAAGATCCAGGGGGCGGAAACACAGATACGCAGTATTTT.

This rearrangement joins TRBV5-1 to TRBJ2-3, with unresolved D. Germline CDR1 SGHRS, CDR2 YFSETQ. This CDR3 spans 12 amino acids. V was cut by 4 bases and J by 5 bases, with 8 bases left in between. The CDR3 sequence is CASSPDGDTQYF. DNA of the CDR3: TGCGCCAGCAGCCCGGACGGAGATACGCAGTATTTT. Drawing the rest from reference TRBV5-1 and TRBJ2-3, the complete variable domain is KAGVTQTPRYLIKTRGQQVTLSCSPISGHRSVSWYQQTPGQGLQFLFEYFSETQRNKGNFPGRFSGRQFSNSRSEMNVSTLELGDSALYLCASSPDGDTQYFGPGTRLTVL.

This clone has only a few counts. This CDR3 reads CASSEADRAHEQFF. CDR3 nucleotides: TGCGCCAGCAGTGAGGCGGACAGGGCCCATGAGCAGTTCTTC. The chain uses TRBV10-1 and TRBJ2-1; 8 bases agree with TRBD1. CDR3 length: 14 residues. CDR1 WNHNN and CDR2 SYGVQD come from the germline V gene (reference sequence). The V and J ends lost 2 bases and 8 bases, in that order; junction bases with no gene match: 5.

This chain connects TRBV15 to TRBJ1-5, with no clear D. Germline V gene lookup returns CDR1 LNHNV and CDR2 YYDKDF (reference sequence). The CDR3 runs to 15 residues. Between the trimmed V and J ends, which lost 3 bases and 4 bases, there was a span of 13 bases. For the CDR3, the DNA is TGTGCCACCAGCAGCGAGATTACGGCAAATCAGCCCCAGCATTTT. This encodes CATSSEITANQPQHF.

The gene calls are TRBV6-2 or TRBV6-3 and TRBJ2-1, with 10 bases identical to TRBD2. CDR1 and CDR2 from the germline V gene are MNHEY and SVGEGT. The CDR3 is 16 residues long. The ends lost 6 bases at V and 5 bases at J; junction bases unmatched: 10. CDR3 bases: TGTGCCAGCAGCTCCCCTAGCGGGAGTATCCACAATGAGCAGTTCTTC. Protein sequence: CASSSPSGSIHNEQFF.

The chain carries TRBV5-4 and TRBJ2-2; D call uncertain. Deletions cut 0 bases from V and 7 bases from J, with 10 bases between. Germline-derived CDR1 and CDR2 are SGHNT and YYREEE (reference sequence). The CDR3 sequence is 14 residues long. CDR3 DNA: TGTGCCAGCAGCTTGGGGGTAATAGTCGGGGAGCTGTTTTTT. Amino acid sequence: CASSLGVIVGELFF.

The chain links TRBV6-2 or TRBV6-3 to TRBJ1-5, with D possibly being TRBD1 (5 bases). Germline V gene data show CDR1 as MNHEY and CDR2 as SVGEGT. Trimming took off 4 bases at V and 2 bases at J, with 9 bases between the two ends. This CDR3 has 14 residues. The CDR3 DNA is TGTGCCAGCAGTTCCCAGGGTGGCAATCAGCCCCAGCATTTT. This codes for CASSSQGGNQPQHF.